A single sample is the source of the 10 T cell receptor beta chains below, sequenced in a study of T cells in Graves' hyperthyroidism and ophthalmopathy. It was RNA transcripts that yielded the amplified TCR beta CDR3 regions. HTBI primers were the set used in a first-round RT-PCR of the TCR CDR3. TCRdb itself ran the multiplex PCR reads through MiXCR, one entry per CDR3 protein. The profile shows hundreds of thousands of distinct CDR3 sequences, over 20% of them singletons. Specimen: blood. The receptor source for this set is a woman between 40 and 50 years old with Graves' ophthalmopathy.

This sequence joins TRBV5-1 and TRBJ2-7; 7 bases are shared with TRBD2. From germline, CDR1 is SGHRS and CDR2 YFSETQ. The CDR3 covers 14 residues. The junction had 5 bases not matched to a gene; V was cut back by 0 bases and J by 5 bases. The CDR3 is CASSLVGRENEQYF. The CDR3 DNA reads as TGCGCCAGCAGCTTGGTTGGGCGGGAGAACGAGCAGTACTTC.

This clonotype was seen at least ten times. The rearrangement links TRBV6-1 to TRBJ1-3; D remains ambiguous. This CDR3 is built from 14 residues. V lost 8 bases to trimming and J lost 0 bases, with 11 bases between them. The germline CDR1 and CDR2 sequences are MNHNS and SASEGT. CDR3: CASGQTDSGNTIYF. As DNA, the CDR3 is TGTGCCAGCGGCCAGACGGACTCTGGAAACACCATATATTTT.

This chain links TRBV28 with TRBJ2-7; possible D gene TRBD1, 5 bases. In germline, CDR1 is MDHEN, CDR2 SYDVKM. The CDR3 sequence is 12 residues long. Trimming stripped 5 bases from V and 2 bases from J, with 7 bases between. The CDR3 reads CASSAQAYEQYF. The DNA of the CDR3 is TGTGCCAGCAGTGCACAGGCCTACGAGCAGTACTTC.

There are many counts of this clonotype. The V gene is TRBV7-9, the J gene TRBJ2-7, with TRBD2 matching over 8 bases. The V gene's germline CDR1 is SEHNR and CDR2 FQNEAQ (reference sequence). The CDR3 is made up of 14 amino acids. The J segment lost 3 bases and the V segment lost 4 bases, leaving 5 bases of the junction unmatched. The CDR3 DNA sequence: TGTGCCAGCAGCTCGACTAGCGCATACTACGAGCAGTACTTC. Translating gives CASSSTSAYYEQYF.

This clonotype was counted at least ten times. Here the CDR3 reads CAGAPARSSPLHF. CDR3 bases: TGTGCCGGAGCCCCCGCCCGGAGTTCACCCCTCCACTTT. The chain links TRBV6-1 to TRBJ1-6, with unresolved D. Germline V gene sequence: CDR1 MNHNS, CDR2 SASEGT. V dropped 11 bases and J dropped 9 bases, with 17 bases sitting between them. CDR3 length: 13 residues.

This clonotype was recorded at least ten times. The chain recombines TRBV29-1 with TRBJ2-5, with 8 bases aligning to TRBD1. The CDR3 is 14 amino acids. Germline V CDR1 and CDR2: SQVTM, ANQGSEA. J lost 1 base, V lost 6 bases, and 7 bases had no gene match. CDR3 nucleotides: TGCAGCGTGAAAGAGGACAGGGCCCAAGAGACCCAGTACTTC. Residues: CSVKEDRAQETQYF.

The genes are TRBV27 and TRBJ2-5; 9 bases agree with TRBD1. Germline lookup yields CDR1 MNHEY and CDR2 SMNVEV (reference sequence). The CDR3 extends over 16 amino acids. Losses at the gene ends were 6 bases for V and 4 bases for J; bases not matched to a gene: 12. CDR3 in DNA: TGTGCCAGCAGGCCAAAACAAGGACAGGGGCTAGAGACCCAGTACTTC. Residues: CASRPKQGQGLETQYF.

This clonotype was seen repeatedly, ten times or more. The chain carries TRBV28 and TRBJ1-2; no clear D. The V gene lost 5 bases and the J gene lost 3 bases, with 13 bases spanning the gap. This CDR3 spans 14 amino acids. The germline CDR1 and CDR2 sequences are MDHEN and SYDVKM. CDR3 coding DNA: TGTGCCAGCAGTGAGCCCCCGAGGGACTATGGCTACACCTTC. Amino acid sequence: CASSEPPRDYGYTF.

The table lists this clonotype with many counts. This chain uses TRBV7-6 with TRBJ2-2, with D possibly matching TRBD2 (5 bases). The germline CDR1 and CDR2 sequences are SGHVS and FNYEAQ. The CDR3 contains 16 residues. V was trimmed by 5 bases and J by 5 bases, leaving 18 bases between them. The DNA of the CDR3 is TGTGCCAGCAGCGTCCAGAGCGGCCATGGTACCGGGGAGCTGTTTTTT. Translation: CASSVQSGHGTGELFF.

The chain links TRBV20-1 to TRBJ1-1; D not resolved. The CDR3 consists of 11 residues. Deletions cut 7 bases from V and 10 bases from J, with 16 bases between. The germline CDR1 and CDR2 sequences are DFQATT and SNEGSKA (reference sequence). CDR3 loop: CSDKDPMRAFF. CDR3 in DNA: TGCAGTGATAAGGACCCTATGCGAGCTTTCTTT.